Sequencing of this TCR beta chain was carried out in a study of a mutant IDH1 vaccine in newly diagnosed glioma (dated by TCRdb to about 2021). Regarding the research as a whole: Vaccination began 4-6 weeks after radiotherapy alone, or alongside temozolomide cycles in the chemotherapy-containing groups. The 30 to 40 treated patients were around 62% male and roughly 40% female, with a mean age of 40.4 years. Prior to enrollment, patients had been given standard therapy consisting of radiotherapy alone, temozolomide alone, or radiochemotherapy with temozolomide, with the combination given to most patients. The week-35 safety follow-up was designated visit V12, and the week-47 end of study was designated visit V13. Six visits were used for peripheral blood collection: V03 (baseline), V05, V07, V10, V12 and V13. For exploratory analyses, fewer than 30 treated patients had longitudinal TCRB deep sequencing done wherever samples were available.

A remark on this clone: Its specific antigen is unknown. The input lacks base qualities; no much larger clone sits a single base away.

The CDR3 holds 19 amino acids from the cysteine to the phenylalanine. Only the CDR3 part of the read is kept: 57 bases, read in frame from the first base. V and J are trimmed by 0 bases and 1 base, and the gene matches miss 9 bases of the junction. CDR1 and CDR2, per the germline V gene (reference sequence), are LNHNV and YYDKDF. According to the study, the label for this sample's time point signals: week 35, safety follow-up. Every vaccine dose consisted of 300 ug of a 20-mer mutant IDH1 peptide in Montanide, administered subcutaneously together with topical imiquimod. Patients received eight vaccinations in weeks 1, 3, 5, 7, 11, 15, 19 and 23, corresponding to visits V03 through V10. Donors had newly diagnosed WHO grade 3 or 4 IDH1-mutant astrocytomas with loss of nuclear ATRX. The samples were drawn from NOA16, a multicentre, single-arm, open-label phase I trial in Germany that tested a mutant IDH1 peptide vaccine in humans for the first time. The DNeasy Blood and Tissue Kit was used to extract genomic DNA from EDTA blood for TCRB sequencing.

Here is what the overall study found, with its caveats: PBMC samples for TCRB deep sequencing were selected based on availability. It was noted by the authors that analyses of patient blood samples could not be reproduced owing to sample limitations. Changes in the top peripheral T cell clonotypes picked up by TCRB sequencing did not appear to be linked to pseudoprogression. Immune responses induced by the vaccine were seen in 90% to 95% of patients across multiple MHC alleles.

Library preparation used the immunoSEQ multiplex PCR assay. Following the manufacturer's protocol, the hsTCRB Kit was used to amplify rearranged TCR beta chain sequences. TCRB libraries were sequenced on an Illumina MiSeq. Per the source publication's procedure: The proprietary platform of the kit vendor was used for demultiplexing, trimming and gene mapping. The clones in this table, taken by TCRdb from immuneACCESS, are in-frame only. Not every clone is retained; where verified, under half of the shortfall comes from an unresolved V gene, and the cause of the rest is unknown. D and trimming were read from the DNA, whereas the V and J calls and clone size are those reported in that table. The sample table lists about 72,000 clones, about four fifths of them with a count of one. In total, the top ten clones hold roughly 12% of the sample.

Rearrangement joined TRBV15 to TRBJ1-5; 10 central bases correspond to TRBD1. The source was PBMCs, collected from a glioma patient whose treatment included an IDH1 peptide vaccine. The clonotype was recovered from a man younger than 30 with glioma. The CDR3 loop reads CATSRDRGQGVGSNQPQHF. Here is the DNA: TGTGCCACCAGCAGAGATCGCGGACAGGGGGTGGGCAGCAATCAGCCCCAGCATTTT.